The T cell receptor beta chain described here comes from a study of cytotoxic CD8 clonotypes in ibrutinib-treated CLL (dated by TCRdb to about 2021). Study-level background: The cohort had ten to twelve relapsed/refractory and 15 treatment-naive patients; some 17 were IGHV unmutated. Longitudinal samples were obtainable from about 30% of the 86 participants in the trial. Cryopreserved peripheral blood mononuclear cells were collected at three points: before therapy, at response, and at either sustained remission or disease progression. Partial responses were observed in roughly 24 patients and complete responses in 2; after a median follow-up of roughly 72 months, remission was maintained in approximately 14 patients and progression was observed in approximately 12. Patients were still on ibrutinib when every remission and progressive disease sample was collected. Response samples were obtained after a median of approximately twelve months of treatment, with a range of about 6 to 36 months. On average, each sample had 255,043 productive templates and more than 75,000 productive rearrangements. On the study overall, not on this receptor specifically: At baseline, clonality was higher than in age-matched healthy donors and showed a strong correlation with circulating CD8+ T-cell counts. Clonality rose at ibrutinib response, remained stable during sustained remission, and dropped back toward baseline at progression. Lymph node repertoires were not examined, and the timing of sampling was not matched between patients in sustained remission and those whose disease progressed. Public clonotypes were rare and either shrank or stayed stable during treatment, and the rise in clonality at ibrutinib response reflected expansion of private clonotypes.

The goal of deep resolution MiSeq sequencing was a depth between 1 in 1 million and 1 in 200,000 T cells, and coverage averaged 10x per clonotype. The immunoSEQ hsTCRB Kit was used to generate TCR beta libraries. Regarding the original processing steps: Data were analyzed with ImmunoSEQ Data Assistant and ImmunoSEQ Analyzer, with V, D and J genes assigned per IMGT definitions. Clonality, which ranges from 0 to 1, was calculated by subtracting the normalized Shannon entropy of productive rearrangement frequencies from one. Only overrepresented clonotypes making up at least 0.05% of each patient's repertoire were included in the public clonotype analysis. Thirteen age-matched healthy donor repertoires from immuneACCESS were used as controls for clonality. TCRdb's version of the immuneACCESS table is confined to in-frame rearrangements and falls short of the full clone set. An unresolved V gene accounts for under half of the shortfall where checked; the remainder is of unknown origin. V, J and clone size are taken as reported in that table, and D and trimming were inferred from the DNA itself. This sample holds hundreds of thousands of clones; roughly 67% were observed only once. The top ten hold around 6.5% of the sample.

For TCR beta library preparation, 1.5 to 2 micrograms of genomic DNA were extracted from the cryopreserved PBMCs. Longitudinal blood samples from CLL patients receiving ibrutinib monotherapy were subjected to high-throughput TCR beta sequencing. The patients were enrolled in a single-center, open-label phase 2 trial of ibrutinib monotherapy. For CDR1 and CDR2, the germline V gene (reference sequence) lists LNHDA and SQIVND. Relative to germline, V is 1 base shorter and J is 2 bases shorter, with 11 bases between their ends. CDR3 length: 15 amino acids, cysteine to phenylalanine. Just the 45-base CDR3 DNA is kept, in frame starting at base 1. Details on this clone: Which antigen it targets is not known. Base qualities are not at hand, and no much larger clone is one base apart.

The starting material was PBMCs, obtained after 36 months of ibrutinib treatment. In this chain, TRBV19 is recombined with TRBJ1-1, and the D gene may be TRBD1, 6 bases matching. This sequence originates from a human donor with chronic lymphocytic leukemia. The sequenced DNA: TGTGCCAGTAGTATAGGGACAGCTTTTAACACTGAAGCTTTCTTT. Translated, this gives CASSIGTAFNTEAFF.